Below are 26 T cell receptor beta chains sequenced from a single sample in a study of cytomegalovirus exposure and HLA in healthy donors. Primers included in the PCR were 60 Vbeta and 13 Jbeta primers. Method: immunoSEQ multiplex PCR; TCRdb's copy keeps in-frame clones and lacks some. Of approximately 160,000 clones listed, around 63% are singletons. Input material: PBMCs. The receptors were gathered from a woman in her late teens or twenties in good health and CMV-seropositive.

The table lists this clone with a few counts. The V call is TRBV4-2, the J call TRBJ2-7; D is unclear. Deletions cut 2 bases from V and 1 base from J, with 12 bases between. CDR1 and CDR2 (germline): LGHNA, YNFKEQ. The CDR3 is 15 amino acids. The CDR3 here is CASSQKESESYEQYF. The CDR3 bases are TGTGCCAGCAGCCAAAAGGAGTCAGAGTCCTACGAGCAGTACTTC.

The chain recombines TRBV30 with TRBJ1-1, with D hard to call. The CDR3 consists of 12 residues. The germline V and J ends were trimmed by 4 bases and 1 base, with 7 bases remaining between them. Germline loops: CDR1 GTSNPN, CDR2 SVGIG (reference sequence). DNA of the CDR3: TGTGCCTGGATGAACTGGAACACTGAAGCTTTCTTT. Translated: CAWMNWNTEAFF.

V is TRBV30 and J is TRBJ1-2; TRBD1 aligns across 7 bases. CDR1 and CDR2 (germline): GTSNPN, SVGIG (reference sequence). The CDR3 length is 13 residues. Trimming cost V 8 bases and J 8 bases; bases outside gene matches: 14. This CDR3 is CARRIGGAPGYTF. CDR3 sequence (DNA): TGTGCCCGACGAATAGGGGGCGCCCCCGGCTACACCTTC.

The DNA of the CDR3 is TGTGCCAGCAGCCCCGGACAGGGCTGGAACACTGAAGCTTTCTTT. Residues: CASSPGQGWNTEAFF. J is TRBJ1-1 and V is TRBV7-9; TRBD1 matches at 8 bases. Germline V gene sequence: CDR1 SEHNR, CDR2 FQNEAQ (reference sequence). This CDR3 spans 15 amino acids. After removal of 5 bases from V and 1 base from J, the junction contained 6 bases not matched to a gene.

The rearrangement links TRBV4-2 to TRBJ1-5; D is unclear. V was shortened by 1 base and J by 4 bases, with 14 bases between the two germline ends. Germline V gene data show CDR1 as LGHNA and CDR2 as YNFKEQ. The CDR3 extends over 16 amino acids. The CDR3 DNA reads as TGTGCCAGCAGCCAAGTCCAGACGACAAAAAATCAGCCCCAGCATTTT. Encoded protein: CASSQVQTTKNQPQHF.

A few counts support this clone. J is TRBJ2-5 and V is TRBV18, with D possibly being TRBD2 (5 bases). The V end was cut by 2 bases, the J end by 1 base, with 11 bases between. CDR3 length: 15 residues. Germline assignment: CDR1 KGHSH and CDR2 LQKENI. CDR3 in amino acids: CASSPASRIQETQYF. The CDR3 DNA reads as TGTGCCAGCTCACCAGCTAGCAGGATCCAAGAGACCCAGTACTTC.

V is TRBV5-1 and J is TRBJ2-2; 10 positions agree with TRBD2. The germline CDR1 and CDR2 sequences are SGHRS and YFSETQ. The CDR3 runs to 16 residues. V gave up 2 bases and J gave up 4 bases; unmatched junction bases: 5. The CDR3 nucleotides are TGCGCCAGCAGCTTCACTAGCGGGGCATCCACCGGGGAGCTGTTTTTT. This gives the protein CASSFTSGASTGELFF.

CDR3 DNA sequence: TGTGCCTGGAGTCCAAAACGGGGGAGCGCCAACTATGGCTACACCTTC. The encoded protein is CAWSPKRGSANYGYTF. This sequence joins TRBV30 and TRBJ1-2, with TRBD1 as a possible D gene (5 bases). The V and J ends lost 2 bases and 2 bases respectively, with 18 bases between them. Germline loops: CDR1 GTSNPN, CDR2 SVGIG (reference sequence). The CDR3 spans 16 residues.

This clone was detected a few times. The J gene is TRBJ2-1, the V gene TRBV4-1; 9 bases are shared with TRBD1. From germline, CDR1 is MGHRA and CDR2 YSYEKL. V trimming: 4 bases; J trimming: 4 bases; junction bases outside the gene matches: 17. The CDR3 has 19 residues. The DNA for the CDR3 is TGCGCCAGCAGCCGTGGGGCTAAAAACAGGGGGCGGGGGTACAATGAGCAGTTCTTC. Translation gives CASSRGAKNRGRGYNEQFF.

The chain uses TRBV5-5 and TRBJ1-2; 7 bases align to TRBD1. CDR3 size: 17 residues. Trimming at V came to 1 base and at J to 1 base, leaving 10 bases not matched to a gene. Germline V gene lookup returns CDR1 SGHKS and CDR2 YYEKEE (reference sequence). CDR3 sequence (DNA): TGTGCCAGCAGCTTGTCGGGACAGCCGTTCGGTAACTATGGCTACACCTTC. Translating gives CASSLSGQPFGNYGYTF.

V usage is TRBV6-5 and J usage is TRBJ2-7; 13 nucleotides match TRBD2. The CDR3 is 15 amino acids. J gave up 6 bases and V 4 bases, and 6 bases lay outside the gene matches. Germline-derived CDR1 and CDR2 are MNHEY and SVGAGI. For the CDR3, the DNA is TGTGCCAGCAGTTTTCGGACTAGCGGGAGAGGCGAGCAGTACTTC. Protein: CASSFRTSGRGEQYF.

The V call is TRBV27, the J call TRBJ2-7, with TRBD1 matching 7 bases. J gave up 2 bases and V 5 bases, and 6 bases lay outside the gene matches. Germline-derived CDR1 and CDR2 are MNHEY and SMNVEV (reference sequence). This CDR3 spans 14 amino acids. This chain's CDR3 is CASSPRTGAYEQYF. DNA of the CDR3: TGTGCCAGCAGTCCCCGGACAGGTGCCTACGAGCAGTACTTC.

This clone was detected a few times. The CDR3 spells CASSSEASEAFF. CDR3 bases: TGCGCCAGCAGCTCCGAAGCATCTGAAGCTTTCTTT. This chain joins TRBV5-1 and TRBJ1-1; D is undetermined. The ends were cut back, 3 bases at V and 6 bases at J, with 9 bases in the middle. Germline values: CDR1 SGHRS, CDR2 YFSETQ. The CDR3 totals 12 residues. The full variable domain, with the rest looked up from reference TRBV5-1 and TRBJ1-1, is KAGVTQTPRYLIKTRGQQVTLSCSPISGHRSVSWYQQTPGQGLQFLFEYFSETQRNKGNFPGRFSGRQFSNSRSEMNVSTLELGDSALYLCASSSEASEAFFGQGTRLTVV.

The table lists this clone with a few counts. This chain joins TRBV27 and TRBJ2-7; 7 bases line up with TRBD1. The V gene's germline CDR1 is MNHEY and CDR2 SMNVEV (reference sequence). Trimming removed 4 bases from V and 2 bases from J; junction bases left unmatched: 8. The length of the CDR3 is 15 residues. In DNA, the CDR3 is TGTGCCAGCAGTTCTAGACAGGGAGCAGCCTACGAGCAGTACTTC. Encoded protein: CASSSRQGAAYEQYF.

The chain employs TRBV30 and TRBJ1-2; 9 positions match TRBD1. The CDR3 is made up of 15 amino acids. From germline, CDR1 is GTSNPN and CDR2 SVGIG (reference sequence). J lost 9 bases, V lost 2 bases, and 13 bases had no gene match. The CDR3 DNA reads TGTGCCTGGAGTTCAATAAGGACAGGGGTTTTGAGCTACACCTTC. Its protein is CAWSSIRTGVLSYTF.

The V gene is TRBV7-9, the J gene TRBJ1-1, with D unclear. The germline V gene encodes CDR1 SEHNR and CDR2 FQNEAQ (reference sequence). The CDR3 contains 16 residues. With 5 bases removed from V and 3 bases from J, the gap between germline ends came to 19 bases. The CDR3 loop is CASSAGKGMADTEAFF. The CDR3 DNA is TGTGCCAGCAGCGCCGGGAAGGGTATGGCGGACACTGAAGCTTTCTTT.

The chain carries TRBV5-1 and TRBJ1-2, with a possible D match to TRBD1 (6 bases). Germline CDR1 SGHRS, CDR2 YFSETQ. With 1 base removed from V and 4 bases from J, the gap between germline ends came to 11 bases. The CDR3 covers 14 residues. The CDR3 DNA sequence: TGCGCCAGCAGCTTGTTCCAGGGGATCTATGGCTACACCTTC. As protein: CASSLFQGIYGYTF. Full variable domain (missing parts from reference TRBV5-1 and TRBJ1-2): KAGVTQTPRYLIKTRGQQVTLSCSPISGHRSVSWYQQTPGQGLQFLFEYFSETQRNKGNFPGRFSGRQFSNSRSEMNVSTLELGDSALYLCASSLFQGIYGYTFGSGTRLTVV.

This clone was observed a few times. The chain links TRBV7-9 to TRBJ1-5; possible D gene TRBD1, 5 bases. In germline, CDR1 is SEHNR, CDR2 FQNEAQ (reference sequence). V was pared by 5 bases and J by 7 bases, with 12 bases between. This CDR3 comprises 13 residues. CDR3 bases: TGTGCCAGCAGCCCGACAGAACGGCAGCCCCAGCATTTT. Translation gives CASSPTERQPQHF. Variable domain in full (rest from reference TRBV7-9 and TRBJ1-5): DTGVSQNPRHKITKRGQNVTFRCDPISEHNRLYWYRQTLGQGPEFLTYFQNEAQLEKSRLLSDRFSAERPKGSFSTLEIQRTEQGDSAMYLCASSPTERQPQHFGDGTRLSIL.

The chain recombines TRBV27 with TRBJ2-6; D gene unclear. Germline V gene sequence: CDR1 MNHEY, CDR2 SMNVEV (reference sequence). V lost 3 bases and J lost 6, with 6 bases in between. The CDR3 is 13 amino acids. The CDR3 bases are TGTGCCAGCAGTTTCACAATGGCCAACGTCCTGACTTTC. This gives the protein CASSFTMANVLTF. The entire variable domain, with the rest obtained from reference TRBV27 and TRBJ2-6, is as follows: EAQVTQNPRYLITVTGKKLTVTCSQNMNHEYMSWYRQDPGLGLRQIYYSMNVEVTDKGDVPEGYKVSRKEKRNFPLILESPSPNQTSLYFCASSFTMANVLTFGAGSRLTVL.

The chain recombines TRBV19 with TRBJ2-7; D gene unclear. The germline CDR1 and CDR2 sequences are LNHDA and SQIVND (reference sequence). CDR3 length: 14 residues. V gave up 6 bases and J gave up 0 bases, with 12 bases separating them. The CDR3 here is CASRMTGSSYEQYF. The CDR3, as DNA: TGTGCCAGTAGGATGACTGGTAGCTCCTACGAGCAGTACTTC. The full variable domain, with the rest looked up from reference TRBV19 and TRBJ2-7, is DGGITQSPKYLFRKEGQNVTLSCEQNLNHDAMYWYRQDPGQGLRLIYYSQIVNDFQKGDIAEGYSVSREKKESFPLTVTSAQKNPTAFYLCASRMTGSSYEQYFGPGTRLTVT.

Only a few counts were recorded for this clone. The rearrangement joins TRBV12-5 to TRBJ2-3; D is unresolved. This CDR3 is 11 amino acids long. Germline V gene lookup returns CDR1 LGHNT and CDR2 FRNRAP. V lost 6 bases and J 3 bases, leaving 4 bases between the germline ends. The CDR3 sequence: CASGLTDTQYF. The DNA for the CDR3 is TGTGCTAGTGGCCTAACAGATACGCAGTATTTT.

The gene calls are TRBV4-2 and TRBJ1-2, with D tentatively TRBD1 (5 bases). With 4 bases removed from V and 4 bases from J, the gap between germline ends came to 19 bases. CDR1 LGHNA and CDR2 YNFKEQ come from the germline V gene. The CDR3 spans 16 residues. The chain's CDR3 is CASSPHSGRDSYGYTF. CDR3 nucleotides: TGTGCCAGCAGCCCACACTCCGGAAGGGACTCCTATGGCTACACCTTC.

The rearrangement links TRBV29-1 to TRBJ2-3; 8 positions match TRBD1. This CDR3 has 14 amino acids. V shed 7 bases, J shed 4 bases, and the junction held 10 bases outside the gene matches. Germline CDR1 reads SQVTM; CDR2 reads ANQGSEA. CDR3 nucleotide sequence: TGCAGCGGCAGGACAGGGACAGCCCCAGATACGCAGTATTTT. It yields the protein CSGRTGTAPDTQYF.

The gene calls are TRBV7-9 and TRBJ1-3; D is perhaps TRBD1 (5 bases). The germline V and J ends were trimmed by 6 bases and 0 bases, with 9 bases remaining between them. The length of the CDR3 is 14 residues. The germline gives CDR1 SEHNR, CDR2 FQNEAQ (reference sequence). The CDR3 is CASRTTVSGNTIYF. In DNA form, the CDR3 reads TGTGCCAGCAGGACGACAGTCTCTGGAAACACCATATATTTT. Supplemented by reference TRBV7-9 and TRBJ1-3, the full variable domain reads DTGVSQNPRHKITKRGQNVTFRCDPISEHNRLYWYRQTLGQGPEFLTYFQNEAQLEKSRLLSDRFSAERPKGSFSTLEIQRTEQGDSAMYLCASRTTVSGNTIYFGEGSWLTVV.

The V gene is TRBV27, the J gene TRBJ2-3; 9 bases are shared with TRBD2. The germline V gene has CDR1 MNHEY and CDR2 SMNVEV (reference sequence). V shed 3 bases and J 2 bases; nucleotides not matched to a gene: 3. The CDR3 runs to 15 residues. This chain's CDR3 is CASSFLAGPTDTQYF. Here the CDR3 DNA reads TGTGCCAGCAGTTTCCTAGCGGGACCCACAGATACGCAGTATTTT.

Regarding this clone: Because the CDR3's place on the DNA is in doubt, the DNA is left out and the CDR3 is given as listed by TCRdb. The genes are TRBV5-8 and TRBJ1-1; no DNA check was done on the table's D call, TRBD1. A total of 11 residues make up the CDR3, ends included. Germline V gene lookup returns CDR1 SGHTS and CDR2 YDEGEE. CDR3: CASSWGQGNFF.